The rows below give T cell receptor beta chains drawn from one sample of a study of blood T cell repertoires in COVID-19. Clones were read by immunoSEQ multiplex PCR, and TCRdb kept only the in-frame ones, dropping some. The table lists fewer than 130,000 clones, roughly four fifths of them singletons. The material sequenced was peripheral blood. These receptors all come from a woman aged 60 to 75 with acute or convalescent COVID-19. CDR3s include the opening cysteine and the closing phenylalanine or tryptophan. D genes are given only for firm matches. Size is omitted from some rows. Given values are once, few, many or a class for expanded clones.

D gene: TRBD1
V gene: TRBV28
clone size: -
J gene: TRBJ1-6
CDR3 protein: CASSLPLQGAFNSPLHF
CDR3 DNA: TGTGCCAGCAGTCTACCCCTACAGGGGGCTTTTAATTCACCCCTCCACTTT

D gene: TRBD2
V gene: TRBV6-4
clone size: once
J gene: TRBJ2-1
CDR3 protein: CASSDSASGGGRVQFF
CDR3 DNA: TGTGCCAGCAGTGACTCGGCTAGCGGGGGGGGTCGGGTGCAGTTCTTC

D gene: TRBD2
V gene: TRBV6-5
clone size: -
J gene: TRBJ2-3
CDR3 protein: CASSHERGAHTQYF
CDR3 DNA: TGTGCCAGCAGCCACGAGCGGGGCGCACATACGCAGTATTTT

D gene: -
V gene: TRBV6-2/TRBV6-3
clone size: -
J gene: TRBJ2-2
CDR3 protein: CASSFGGGSYTGELFF
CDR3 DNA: TGTGCCAGCAGTTTTGGCGGGGGCTCGTACACCGGGGAGCTGTTTTTT

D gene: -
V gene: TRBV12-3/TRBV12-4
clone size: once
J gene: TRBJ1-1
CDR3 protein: CASSPQGNTEAFF
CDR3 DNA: TGTGCCAGCAGCCCACAGGGGAACACTGAAGCTTTCTTT

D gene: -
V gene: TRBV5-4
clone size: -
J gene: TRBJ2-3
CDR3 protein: CASSLESVETDTQYF
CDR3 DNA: TGTGCCAGCAGCTTGGAGTCGGTGGAGACAGATACGCAGTATTTT

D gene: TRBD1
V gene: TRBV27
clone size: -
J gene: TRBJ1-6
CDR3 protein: CASSYGQGRNSPLHF
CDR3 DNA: TGTGCCAGCAGTTACGGACAGGGTCGAAATTCACCCCTCCACTTT

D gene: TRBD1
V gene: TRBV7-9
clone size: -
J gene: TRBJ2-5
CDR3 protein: CASLEGTAQETQYF
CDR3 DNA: TGTGCCAGTCTCGAGGGGACAGCGCAAGAGACCCAGTACTTC

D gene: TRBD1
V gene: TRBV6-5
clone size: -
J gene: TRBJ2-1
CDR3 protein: CASTVPGGNEQFF
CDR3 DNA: TGTGCCAGCACTGTACCAGGGGGCAATGAGCAGTTCTTC

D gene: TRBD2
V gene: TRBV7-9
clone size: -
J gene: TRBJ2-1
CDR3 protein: CASSLLGLAHNEQFF
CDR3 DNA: TGTGCCAGCAGCTTATTAGGACTAGCGCACAATGAGCAGTTCTTC

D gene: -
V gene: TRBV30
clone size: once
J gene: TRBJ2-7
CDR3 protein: CACVNGGAYEQYF
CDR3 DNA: TGTGCCTGCGTTAACGGGGGAGCCTACGAGCAGTACTTC

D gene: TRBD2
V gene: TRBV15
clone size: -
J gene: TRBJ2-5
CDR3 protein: CATSRFAPGTSVETQYF
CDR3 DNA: TGTGCCACCAGCAGGTTCGCTCCCGGGACTAGCGTGGAGACCCAGTACTTC

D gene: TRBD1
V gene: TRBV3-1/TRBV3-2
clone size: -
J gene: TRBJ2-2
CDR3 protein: CASSLRGRGVPGELFF
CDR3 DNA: TGTGCCAGCAGCCTCAGGGGGCGGGGAGTTCCCGGGGAGCTGTTTTTT

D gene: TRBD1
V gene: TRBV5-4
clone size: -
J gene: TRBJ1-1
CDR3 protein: CASSPGQEHTEAFF
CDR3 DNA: TGTGCCAGCAGCCCTGGACAGGAACACACTGAAGCTTTCTTT